One T cell receptor beta chain is described in this entry. What it recognizes is unknown. This sample is part of a study of shared clonotypes between healthy human individuals. Study-level points and caveats: Compared with clonotypes that all four donors shared, non-shared clonotypes had lower generation probabilities.

Sequencing was performed with immunoSEQ multiplex PCR; in TCRdb, only in-frame clones are kept and a portion is missing. The sample has around 2,000,000 clones; roughly 91% are singletons. The CDR3 contains 15 residues. V lost 0 bases and J 4 bases, leaving 12 bases between the germline ends. The germline V gene encodes CDR1 WSHSY and CDR2 SAAADI. Only CD45RO-negative cells positively selected for CCR7 counted as naive CD8 cells, so terminally differentiated effector memory CD45RA+ cells were excluded. Recent vaccinations or acute infections were absent in the healthy HIV-negative adult donors. Material for sequencing was naive CD8+ T cells from PBMCs. The V call is TRBV10-2, the J call TRBJ1-2, with D tentatively TRBD1 (5 bases). The TCR sequence derives from a man aged 18-30 years in good health. Some clones in this sample may be carry-over from other donors' samples. CDR3 region: CASSESGQGAYGYTF. The CDR3 region has the DNA TGCGCCAGCAGTGAGTCCGGGCAGGGAGCCTATGGCTACACCTTC.